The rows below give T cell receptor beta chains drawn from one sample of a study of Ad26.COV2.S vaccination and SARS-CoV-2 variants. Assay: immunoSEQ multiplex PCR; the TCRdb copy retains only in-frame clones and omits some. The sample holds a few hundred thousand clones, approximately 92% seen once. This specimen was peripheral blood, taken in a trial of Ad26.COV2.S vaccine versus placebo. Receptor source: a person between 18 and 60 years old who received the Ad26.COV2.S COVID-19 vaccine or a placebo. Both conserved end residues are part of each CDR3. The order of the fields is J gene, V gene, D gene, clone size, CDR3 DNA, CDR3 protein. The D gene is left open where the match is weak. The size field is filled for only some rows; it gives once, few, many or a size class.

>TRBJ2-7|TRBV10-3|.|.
TGTGCCATCAGTGACGTACCGGGCGAGGGTGGCGAGCAGTACTTC
CAISDVPGEGGEQYF
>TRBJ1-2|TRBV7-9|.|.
TGTGCCAGCAGCTTAGGTCTGGGGGCCGTCGATGGCTACACCTTC
CASSLGLGAVDGYTF
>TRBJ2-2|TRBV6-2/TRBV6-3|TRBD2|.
TGTGCCAGCAGCCCGGGACTAGCGGGATTCACCGGGGAGCTGTTTTTT
CASSPGLAGFTGELFF
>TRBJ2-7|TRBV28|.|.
TGTGCCAGCAGCCCTGTCGAGTCGACCTACGAGCAGTACTTC
CASSPVESTYEQYF
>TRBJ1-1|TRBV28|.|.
TGTGCCAGCAGTGGGGGACCGACCCCTAGCGGGACTGAAGCTTTCTTT
CASSGGPTPSGTEAFF
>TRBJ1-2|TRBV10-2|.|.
TGCGCCAGCAGTGAGGGACAGCTAAACTATGGCTACACCTTC
CASSEGQLNYGYTF
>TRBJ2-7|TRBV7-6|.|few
TGTGCCAGCAGCCACCTGACAAATTCCTACGAGCAGTACTTC
CASSHLTNSYEQYF
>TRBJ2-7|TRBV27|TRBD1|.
TGTGCCAGCAGGAACCTCGGGACAGGTGGACACGAGCAGTACTTC
CASRNLGTGGHEQYF
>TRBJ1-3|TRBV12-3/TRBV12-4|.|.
TGTGCCAGCAGTTTTAGAAACGGAAACACCATATATTTT
CASSFRNGNTIYF
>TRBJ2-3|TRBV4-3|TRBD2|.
TGCGCCAGCAGCCAAGACCCGACTAGCGGGGCTCCAGATACGCAGTATTTT
CASSQDPTSGAPDTQYF
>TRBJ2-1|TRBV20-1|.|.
TGCAGTGCTATGGGTGAAGGTGAGCAGTTCTTC
CSAMGEGEQFF
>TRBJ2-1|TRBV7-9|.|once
TGTGCCAGCAGTTCAACCTGGGACGCCTGGGAGGACTCCTACAATGAGCAGTTCTTC
CASSSTWDAWEDSYNEQFF
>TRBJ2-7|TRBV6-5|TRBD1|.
TGTGCCAGCAGTAAGGGACAGGGAGAGGTCGAGCAGTACTTC
CASSKGQGEVEQYF
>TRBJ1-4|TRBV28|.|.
TGTGCCAGCAGTCCCCCCCAGGGATTGCGCGAAAAACTGTTTTTT
CASSPPQGLREKLFF